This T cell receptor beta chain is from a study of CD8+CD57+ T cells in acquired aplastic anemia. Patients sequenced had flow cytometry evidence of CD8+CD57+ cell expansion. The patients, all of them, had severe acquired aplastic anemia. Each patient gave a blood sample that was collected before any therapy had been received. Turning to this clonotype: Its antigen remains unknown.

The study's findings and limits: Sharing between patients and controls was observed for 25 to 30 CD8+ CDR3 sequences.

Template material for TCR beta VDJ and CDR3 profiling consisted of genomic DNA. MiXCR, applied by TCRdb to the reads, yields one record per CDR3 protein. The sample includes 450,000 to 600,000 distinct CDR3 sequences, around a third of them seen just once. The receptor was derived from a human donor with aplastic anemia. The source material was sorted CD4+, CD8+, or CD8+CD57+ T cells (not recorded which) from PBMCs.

DNA of the CDR3: TGTGCTAGTGCCATTACGAACAGGGGTGGCTACACCTTC. Translated, it gives CASAITNRGGYTF. The rearrangement joins TRBV12-5 to TRBJ1-2, with TRBD1 identical over 7 bases. The CDR3 contains 13 residues. Looked up from germline, CDR1 is LGHNT and CDR2 is FRNRAP. V lost 7 bases to trimming and J lost 7 bases; unmatched junction nucleotides: 9.